These T cell receptor beta chains were read from a single sample in a study of T-cell reconstitution after alpha-beta-depleted transplantation in children. Via MiXCR, TCRdb re-called the PCR reads, giving one row per CDR3 protein. The sample lists 450,000 to 700,000 distinct CDR3 sequences; roughly a quarter were seen once. This material consisted of PBMCs, taken before TCRalphabeta/CD19-depleted stem cell transplant. Receptors were obtained from a boy in the first two years of life with Wiskott-Aldrich syndrome, due to receive a stem cell transplant. Each CDR3 is given without its conserved first and last residue. A D gene is named only where the DNA matches it firmly.

J | D | V | CDR3
TRBJ2-5 | TRBD1 | TRBV12-3/TRBV12-4 | ASRNRGFGQETQY
TRBJ2-1 | . | TRBV7-9 | ASSFVRGEQF
TRBJ2-7 | . | TRBV7-6 | ASSFKPYEQY
TRBJ1-5 | . | TRBV27 | ASPQPGYNQPQH
TRBJ1-5 | TRBD1 | TRBV7-9 | ASRGQGNQPQH
TRBJ2-1 | . | TRBV7-2 | ASSLASASSYNEQF
TRBJ2-7 | . | TRBV4-2 | ASSQYNDRYEQY
TRBJ2-1 | TRBD2 | TRBV10-3 | ALSGTNIYNEQF
TRBJ1-1 | TRBD1 | TRBV4-2 | ASSQDAAGGGGTEAF
TRBJ2-1 | . | TRBV5-1 | ASSLGGSGLSYNEQF
TRBJ2-5 | TRBD2 | TRBV5-1 | ASSGGLAGVGLGETQY
TRBJ2-1 | . | TRBV11-2 | ASRTTRSYNEQF
TRBJ2-5 | . | TRBV6-2/TRBV6-3 | ASSYSTSRPGAQETQY
TRBJ2-1 | TRBD2 | TRBV12-3/TRBV12-4 | ASSSSRLAGALRPMYNEQF
TRBJ1-2 | . | TRBV12-3/TRBV12-4 | ATSWPGYT
TRBJ2-1 | TRBD2 | TRBV3-1 | ASRSGTSNEQF
TRBJ1-6 | TRBD1 | TRBV4-1 | ASSFPDRERTPLH
TRBJ1-6 | . | TRBV7-9 | ASSRNQDSPLH
TRBJ1-1 | . | TRBV7-9 | ASSLVGEAF
TRBJ1-1 | TRBD1 | TRBV10-3 | AIRGQGTNTEAF
TRBJ2-5 | . | TRBV4-1 | ASSQKEVGGKETQY
TRBJ2-7 | TRBD1 | TRBV7-9 | ASSFGTDLKHSYEQY
TRBJ2-7 | . | TRBV5-4 | ASSLKGHQPQY
TRBJ1-4 | TRBD1 | TRBV5-1 | ASSTGTGVLNEKLF
TRBJ2-3 | . | TRBV10-3 | AISDGVSSTGTQY
TRBJ2-5 | . | TRBV15 | ATSREYWQKETQY